Following are 12 T cell receptor beta chains from one sample sequenced in a study of metastatic and nonmetastatic thyroid tumors. No patient received treatment before thyroid surgery. TCRdb re-clonotyped the PCR reads through MiXCR. The sample carries about 16,000 clones, approximately 23% recorded once. The sample consisted of adjacent normal tissue. Receptor source: a female donor with papillary thyroid cancer or a benign thyroid nodule (not recorded which). Some clones in this sample may be carry-over from other donors' samples.

This clone was picked up a small number of times. V gene TRBV5-5 combines with J gene TRBJ2-2; weak D call: TRBD2 (7 bases). V lost 0 bases to trimming and J lost 0 bases, with 9 bases between them. The CDR3 contains 16 residues. CDR1 is SGHKS and CDR2 is YYEKEE in the germline V gene (reference sequence). CDR3 protein: CASSLEGGANTGELFF. In DNA form, the CDR3 reads TGTGCCAGCAGCTTGGAGGGGGGGGCGAACACCGGGGAGCTGTTTTTT.

The V and J genes are TRBV2 and TRBJ2-7, with 10 bases matching TRBD2. Germline loops: CDR1 SNHLY, CDR2 FYNNEI. With 4 bases clipped from V and 3 bases from J, the junction kept 3 bases outside the gene matches. The CDR3 is made up of 14 amino acids. For the CDR3, the DNA is TGTGCCAGCAGTGGGGTAGCGGGAGGCTACGAGCAGTACTTC. As protein: CASSGVAGGYEQYF.

This clone was detected ten times or more. The germline gene is not matched at one end of the junction; a read error may be the cause. This sequence joins TRBV2 and TRBJ2-5; 7 bases line up with TRBD1. This CDR3 spans 13 amino acids. CDR1 and CDR2 from the germline V gene are SNHLY and FYNNEI. The CDR3 sequence: CASSPKPGQVSCF. The DNA for the CDR3 is TGTGCCAGCAGTCCCAAGCCTGGACAGGTCTCGTGCTTC.

The V call is TRBV6-9, the J call TRBJ1-1; D gene uncertain. Trimming removed 5 bases from V and 6 bases from J, with 7 bases in between. Germline V gene sequence: CDR1 MNHGY, CDR2 SVAAGI. The CDR3 totals 11 residues. The CDR3 region has the DNA TGTGCCAGCAGTGAATGGGCTGAAGCTTTCTTT. Its translation is CASSEWAEAFF.

V and J are TRBV6-1 and TRBJ1-6; 10 bases are a match to TRBD1. The V segment lost 6 bases and the J segment 4 bases; nucleotides outside the gene matches: 6. This CDR3 contains 16 residues. CDR1 MNHNS and CDR2 SASEGT come from the germline V gene. The CDR3 loop is CASRSRTGGYNSPLHF. Here the CDR3 DNA reads TGTGCCAGCAGAAGCCGGACAGGGGGATATAATTCACCCCTCCACTTT.

This clone was seen only a few times. The chain has TRBV7-3 and TRBJ2-1, with no clear D. The CDR3 covers 12 residues. Germline assignment: CDR1 SGHTA and CDR2 FQGTGA. V was pared by 1 base and J by 6 bases, with 4 bases between. CDR3 coding DNA: TGTGCCAGCAGCTTAAGCGGCAATGAGCAGTTCTTC. This codes for CASSLSGNEQFF.

In this sample, this clone turned up many times. The genes are TRBV18 and TRBJ2-7; 8 bases fit TRBD2. The CDR3 spans 14 residues. CDR1 and CDR2 from the germline V gene are KGHSH and LQKENI. With V trimmed by 0 bases and J by 6 bases, 4 bases remained unmatched. In DNA, the CDR3 is TGTGCCAGCTCACCACCAGTTCGGGGGGGCGAGCAGTACTTC. As protein: CASSPPVRGGEQYF.

The chain employs TRBV7-6 and TRBJ1-3, with no clear D. CDR1 is SGHVS, CDR2 FNYEAQ, per germline. The CDR3 extends over 15 amino acids. Trimming took 1 base from V and 2 from J, leaving 9 bases between them. CDR3 nucleotides: TGTGCCAGCAGCTTAGTCACGCCGCCTGGAAACACCATATATTTT. This gives the protein CASSLVTPPGNTIYF. The variable domain in full, with the rest retrieved from reference TRBV7-6 and TRBJ1-3, is GAGVSQSPRYKVTKRGQDVALRCDPISGHVSLYWYRQALGQGPEFLTYFNYEAQQDKSGLPNDRFSAERPEGSISTLTIQRTEQRDSAMYRCASSLVTPPGNTIYFGEGSWLTVV.

Points on this clone: Being one base from a much bigger clone, this may be a read error. The same CDR3 arises from other DNA sequences in this sample as well. The rearrangement joins TRBV4-1 to TRBJ1-1, with D possibly being TRBD1 (6 bases). Germline V gene sequence: CDR1 MGHRA, CDR2 YSYEKL. The CDR3 covers 15 residues. CDR3 region: CASSQDPGANTEAFF. DNA of the CDR3: TGCGCCAGCAGCCAAGATCCAGGGGCGAACACTGAAGCCTTCTTT.

The J gene is TRBJ1-4, the V gene TRBV27; 9 bases match TRBD1. CDR3 length equals 13 residues. Germline V lookup: CDR1 MNHEY, CDR2 SMNVEV (reference sequence). V lost 5 bases and J lost 15; bases outside the gene matches: 10. CDR3 in amino acids: CASSRTGAGGMFF. In nucleotides, the CDR3 is TGTGCCAGCAGTCGGACAGGGGCGGGTGGGATGTTTTTT.

By frequency in the sample, this clone is medium-sized. CDR3 bases: TGTGCCAGCAGTTACTCTGGCAGTTATCAGCCCCAGCATTTT. Its translation: CASSYSGSYQPQHF. The chain uses TRBV6-5 and TRBJ1-5; no clear D gene. CDR1 and CDR2 (germline): MNHEY, SVGAGI. V gave up 0 bases and J gave up 5 bases, with 8 bases separating them. This CDR3 comprises 14 residues.

This clone showed up many times. V usage is TRBV20-1 and J usage is TRBJ2-1; maybe TRBD2 (6 bases). Germline V gives CDR1 DFQATT, CDR2 SNEGSKA (reference sequence). This CDR3 contains 13 residues. V lost 4 bases to trimming and J lost 4 bases, with 11 bases between them. Here the CDR3 DNA reads TGCAGTGCTATTCCTAGCGCGTACAATGAGCAGTTCTTC. As protein: CSAIPSAYNEQFF.